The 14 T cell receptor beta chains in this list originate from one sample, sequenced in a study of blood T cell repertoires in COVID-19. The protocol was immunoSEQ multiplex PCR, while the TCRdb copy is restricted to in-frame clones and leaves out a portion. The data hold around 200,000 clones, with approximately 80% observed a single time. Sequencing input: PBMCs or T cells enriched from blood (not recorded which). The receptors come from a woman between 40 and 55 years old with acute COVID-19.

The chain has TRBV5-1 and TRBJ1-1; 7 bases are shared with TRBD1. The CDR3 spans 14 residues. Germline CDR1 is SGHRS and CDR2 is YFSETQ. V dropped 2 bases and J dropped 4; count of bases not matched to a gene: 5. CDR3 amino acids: CASSFPGGVTEAFF. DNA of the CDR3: TGCGCCAGCAGCTTTCCAGGGGGTGTCACTGAAGCTTTCTTT.

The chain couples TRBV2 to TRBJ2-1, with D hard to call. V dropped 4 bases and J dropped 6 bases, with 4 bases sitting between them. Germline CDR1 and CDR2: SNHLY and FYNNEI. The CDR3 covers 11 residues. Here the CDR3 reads CASSVSNEQFF. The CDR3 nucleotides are TGTGCCAGCAGTGTGAGCAATGAGCAGTTCTTC.

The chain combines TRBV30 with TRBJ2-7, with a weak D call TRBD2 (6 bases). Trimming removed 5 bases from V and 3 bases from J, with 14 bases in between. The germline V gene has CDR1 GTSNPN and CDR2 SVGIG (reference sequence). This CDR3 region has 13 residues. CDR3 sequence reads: CAWDVLGGYEQYF. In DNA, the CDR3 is TGTGCCTGGGACGTCTTGGGGGGCTACGAGCAGTACTTC. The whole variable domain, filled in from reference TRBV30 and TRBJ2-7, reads SQTIHQWPATLVQPVGSPLSLECTVEGTSNPNLYWYRQAAGRGLQLLFYSVGIGQISSEVPQNLSASRPQDRQFILSSKKLLLSDSGFYLCAWDVLGGYEQYFGPGTRLTVT.

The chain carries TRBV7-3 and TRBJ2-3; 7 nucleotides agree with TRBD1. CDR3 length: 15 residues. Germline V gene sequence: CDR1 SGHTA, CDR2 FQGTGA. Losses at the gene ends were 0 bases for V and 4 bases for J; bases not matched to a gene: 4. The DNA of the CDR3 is TGTGCCAGCAGCTTAACGACAGGGAGTGCAGATACGCAGTATTTT. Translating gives CASSLTTGSADTQYF.

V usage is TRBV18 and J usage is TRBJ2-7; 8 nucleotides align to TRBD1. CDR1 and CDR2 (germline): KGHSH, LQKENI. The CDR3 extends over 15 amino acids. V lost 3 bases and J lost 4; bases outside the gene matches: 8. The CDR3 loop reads CASSPDRAMQYEQYF. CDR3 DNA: TGTGCCAGCTCACCGGACAGGGCGATGCAATACGAGCAGTACTTC.

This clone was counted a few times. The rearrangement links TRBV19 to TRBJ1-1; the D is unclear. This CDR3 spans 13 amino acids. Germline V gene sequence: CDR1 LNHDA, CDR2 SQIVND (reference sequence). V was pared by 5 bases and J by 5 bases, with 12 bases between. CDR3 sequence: CASSLSAGTEAFF. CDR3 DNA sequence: TGTGCCAGTAGTCTCTCCGCCGGTACTGAAGCTTTCTTT.

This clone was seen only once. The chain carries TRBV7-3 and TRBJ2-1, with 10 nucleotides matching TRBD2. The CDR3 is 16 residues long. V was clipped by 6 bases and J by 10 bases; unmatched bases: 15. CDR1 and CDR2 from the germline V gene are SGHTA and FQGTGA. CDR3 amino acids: CASSPQAGGPSGEQFF. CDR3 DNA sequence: TGTGCCAGCAGTCCCCAAGCGGGAGGGCCCTCGGGGGAGCAGTTCTTC.

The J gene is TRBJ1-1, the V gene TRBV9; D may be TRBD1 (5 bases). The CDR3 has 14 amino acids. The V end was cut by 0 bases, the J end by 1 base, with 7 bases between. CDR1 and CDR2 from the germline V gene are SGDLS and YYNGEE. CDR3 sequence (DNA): TGTGCCAGCAGCGTAGTAGGACAGAACACTGAAGCTTTCTTT. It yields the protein CASSVVGQNTEAFF. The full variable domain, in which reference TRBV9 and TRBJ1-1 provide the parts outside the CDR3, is DSGVTQTPKHLITATGQRVTLRCSPRSGDLSVYWYQQSLDQGLQFLIQYYNGEERAKGNILERFSAQQFPDLHSELNLSSLELGDSALYFCASSVVGQNTEAFFGQGTRLTVV.

CDR3 coding DNA: TGCAGTGCTAGTGTTGCGCGGGAGGGGACAGATACGCAGTATTTT. It codes for CSASVAREGTDTQYF. The chain combines TRBV20-1 with TRBJ2-3, with 9 bases fitting TRBD2. V was pared by 3 bases and J by 3 bases, with 7 bases of the junction left unmatched. From germline, CDR1 is DFQATT and CDR2 SNEGSKA (reference sequence). This CDR3 comprises 15 residues.

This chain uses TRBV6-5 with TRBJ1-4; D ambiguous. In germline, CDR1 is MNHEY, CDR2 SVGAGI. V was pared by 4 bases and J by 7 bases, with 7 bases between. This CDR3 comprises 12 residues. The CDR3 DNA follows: TGTGCCAGCAGTTCCGGACTTGAAAAACTGTTTTTT. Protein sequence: CASSSGLEKLFF.

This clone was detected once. The CDR3 is CASSPARGSHEQYF. CDR3 in DNA: TGTGCCAGCAGCCCCGCCAGGGGGAGCCACGAGCAGTACTTC. The gene calls are TRBV7-6 and TRBJ2-7; 7 bases map to TRBD1. The CDR3 sequence is 14 residues long. Per the germline V gene, CDR1 is SGHVS and CDR2 is FNYEAQ. The V gene end was trimmed by 5 bases and the J gene end by 5 bases; junction bases not matched to a gene: 9.

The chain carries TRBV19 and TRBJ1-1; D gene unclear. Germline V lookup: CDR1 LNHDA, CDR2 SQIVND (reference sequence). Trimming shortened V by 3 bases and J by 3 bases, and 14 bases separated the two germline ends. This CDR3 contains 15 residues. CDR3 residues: CASSMGRSVYTEAFF. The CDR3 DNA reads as TGTGCCAGTAGTATGGGGAGGTCCGTTTACACTGAAGCTTTCTTT.

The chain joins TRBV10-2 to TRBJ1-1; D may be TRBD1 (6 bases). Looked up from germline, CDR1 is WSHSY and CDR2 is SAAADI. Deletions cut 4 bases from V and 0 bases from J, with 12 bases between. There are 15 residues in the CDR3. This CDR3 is CASSAPGQLNTEAFF. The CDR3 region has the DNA TGCGCCAGCAGTGCCCCCGGACAGCTGAACACTGAAGCTTTCTTT.

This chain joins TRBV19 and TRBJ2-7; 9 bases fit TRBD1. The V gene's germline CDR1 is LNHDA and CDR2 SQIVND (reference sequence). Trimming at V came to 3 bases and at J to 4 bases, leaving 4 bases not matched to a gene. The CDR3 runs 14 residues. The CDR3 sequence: CASSIGTGRYEQYF. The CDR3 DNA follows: TGTGCCAGTAGTATTGGGACAGGGAGGTACGAGCAGTACTTC.